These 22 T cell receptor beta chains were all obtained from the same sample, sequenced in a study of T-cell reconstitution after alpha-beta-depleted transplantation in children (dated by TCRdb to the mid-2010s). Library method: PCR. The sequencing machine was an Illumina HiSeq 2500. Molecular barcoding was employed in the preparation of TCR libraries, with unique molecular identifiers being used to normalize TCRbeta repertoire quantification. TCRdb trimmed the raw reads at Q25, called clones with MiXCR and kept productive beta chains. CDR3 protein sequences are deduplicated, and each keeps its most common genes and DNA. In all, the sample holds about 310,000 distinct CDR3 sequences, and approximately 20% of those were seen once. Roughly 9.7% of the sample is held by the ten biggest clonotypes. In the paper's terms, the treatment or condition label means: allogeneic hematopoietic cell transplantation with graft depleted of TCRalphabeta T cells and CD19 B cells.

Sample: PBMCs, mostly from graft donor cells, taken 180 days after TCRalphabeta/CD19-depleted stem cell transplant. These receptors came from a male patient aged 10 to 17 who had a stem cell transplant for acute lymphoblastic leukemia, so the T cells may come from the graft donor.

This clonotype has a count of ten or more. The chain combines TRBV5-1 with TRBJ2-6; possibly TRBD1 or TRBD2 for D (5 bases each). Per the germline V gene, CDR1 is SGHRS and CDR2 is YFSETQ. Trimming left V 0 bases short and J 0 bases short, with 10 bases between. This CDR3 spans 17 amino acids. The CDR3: CASSLGGPSSGANVLTF. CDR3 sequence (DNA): TGCGCCAGCAGCTTGGGGGGACCCAGCTCTGGGGCCAACGTCCTGACTTTC. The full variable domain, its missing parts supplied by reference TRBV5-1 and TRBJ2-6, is KAGVTQTPRYLIKTRGQQVTLSCSPISGHRSVSWYQQTPGQGLQFLFEYFSETQRNKGNFPGRFSGRQFSNSRSEMNVSTLELGDSALYLCASSLGGPSSGANVLTFGAGSRLTVL.

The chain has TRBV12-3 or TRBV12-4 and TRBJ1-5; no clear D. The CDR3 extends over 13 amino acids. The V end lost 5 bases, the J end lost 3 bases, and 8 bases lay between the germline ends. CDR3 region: CASSTRDNQPQHF. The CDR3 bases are TGTGCCAGCAGTACCCGCGACAATCAGCCCCAGCATTTT.

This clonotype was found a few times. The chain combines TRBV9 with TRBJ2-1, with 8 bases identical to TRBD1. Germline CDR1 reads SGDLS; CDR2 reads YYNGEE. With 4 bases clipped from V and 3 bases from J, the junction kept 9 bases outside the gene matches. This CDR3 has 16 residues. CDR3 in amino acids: CASSHLPGTGYNEQFF. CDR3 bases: TGTGCCAGCAGCCACCTCCCCGGGACAGGCTACAATGAGCAGTTCTTC.

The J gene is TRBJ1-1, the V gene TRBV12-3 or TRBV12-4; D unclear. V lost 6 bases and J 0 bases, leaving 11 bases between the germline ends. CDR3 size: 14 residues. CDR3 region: CASSKTPLNTEAFF. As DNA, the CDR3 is TGTGCCAGCAGCAAGACCCCCTTGAACACTGAAGCTTTCTTT.

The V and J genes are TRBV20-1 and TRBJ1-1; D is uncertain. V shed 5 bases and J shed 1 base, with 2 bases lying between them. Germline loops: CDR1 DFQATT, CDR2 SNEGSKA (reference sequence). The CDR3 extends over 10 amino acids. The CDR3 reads CSAQNTEAFF. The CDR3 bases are TGCAGTGCTCAGAACACTGAAGCTTTCTTT.

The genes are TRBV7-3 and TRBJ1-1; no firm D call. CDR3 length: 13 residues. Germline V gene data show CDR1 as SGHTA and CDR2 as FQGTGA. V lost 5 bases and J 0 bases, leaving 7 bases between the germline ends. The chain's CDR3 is CASSLYLNTEAFF. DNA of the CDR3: TGTGCCAGCAGCCTTTACTTGAACACTGAAGCTTTCTTT.

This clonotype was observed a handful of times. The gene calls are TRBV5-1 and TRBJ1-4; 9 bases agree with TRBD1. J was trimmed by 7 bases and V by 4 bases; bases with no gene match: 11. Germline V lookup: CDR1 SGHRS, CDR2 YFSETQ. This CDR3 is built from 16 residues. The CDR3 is CASSLDRGGSSEKLFF. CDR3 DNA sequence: TGCGCCAGCAGCCTGGACAGGGGAGGATCGAGTGAAAAACTGTTTTTT.

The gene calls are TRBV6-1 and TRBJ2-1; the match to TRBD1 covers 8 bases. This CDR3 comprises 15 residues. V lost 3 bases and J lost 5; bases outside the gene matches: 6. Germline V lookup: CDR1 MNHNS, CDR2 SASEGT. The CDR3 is CASSDDRGGHNEQFF. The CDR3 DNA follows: TGTGCCAGCAGTGACGACAGGGGAGGCCACAATGAGCAGTTCTTC.

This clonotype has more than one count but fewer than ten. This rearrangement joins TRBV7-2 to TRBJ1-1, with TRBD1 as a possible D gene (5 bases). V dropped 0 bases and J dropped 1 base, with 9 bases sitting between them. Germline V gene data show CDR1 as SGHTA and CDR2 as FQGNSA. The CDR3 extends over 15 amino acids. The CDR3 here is CASSLAQTENTEAFF. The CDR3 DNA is TGTGCCAGCAGCTTAGCCCAGACAGAGAACACTGAAGCTTTCTTT.

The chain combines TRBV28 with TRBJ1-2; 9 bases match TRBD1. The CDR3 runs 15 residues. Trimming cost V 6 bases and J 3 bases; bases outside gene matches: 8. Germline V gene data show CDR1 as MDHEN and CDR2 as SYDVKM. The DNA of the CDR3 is TGTGCCAGCAGAGAGGGCGGGACAGGGTACTATGGCTACACCTTC. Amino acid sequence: CASREGGTGYYGYTF.

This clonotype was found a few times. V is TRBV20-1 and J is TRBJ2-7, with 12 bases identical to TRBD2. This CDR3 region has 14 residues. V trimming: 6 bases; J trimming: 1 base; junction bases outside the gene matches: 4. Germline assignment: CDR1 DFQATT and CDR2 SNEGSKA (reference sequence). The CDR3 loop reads CSAGTSGLSYEQYF. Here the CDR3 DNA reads TGCAGTGCCGGGACTAGCGGGTTATCCTACGAGCAGTACTTC.

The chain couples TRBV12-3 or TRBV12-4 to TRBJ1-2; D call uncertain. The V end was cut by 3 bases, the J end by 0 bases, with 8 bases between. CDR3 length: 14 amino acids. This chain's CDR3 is CASSFGGPNYGYTF. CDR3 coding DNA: TGTGCCAGCAGTTTTGGAGGGCCTAACTATGGCTACACCTTC.

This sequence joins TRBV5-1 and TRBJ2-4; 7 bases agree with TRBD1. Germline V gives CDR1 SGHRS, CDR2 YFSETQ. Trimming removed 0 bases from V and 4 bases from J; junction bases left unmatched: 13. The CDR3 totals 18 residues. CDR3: CASSLEGQGVWKKNIQYF. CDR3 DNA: TGCGCCAGCAGCTTGGAGGGGCAGGGGGTTTGGAAAAAAAACATTCAGTACTTC.

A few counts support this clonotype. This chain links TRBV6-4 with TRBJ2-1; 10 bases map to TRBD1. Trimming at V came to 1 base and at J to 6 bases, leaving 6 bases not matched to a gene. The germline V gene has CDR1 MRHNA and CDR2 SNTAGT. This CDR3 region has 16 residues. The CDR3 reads CASSDYGTGVGNEQFF. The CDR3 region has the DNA TGTGCCAGCAGTGACTACGGGACAGGGGTAGGCAATGAGCAGTTCTTC.

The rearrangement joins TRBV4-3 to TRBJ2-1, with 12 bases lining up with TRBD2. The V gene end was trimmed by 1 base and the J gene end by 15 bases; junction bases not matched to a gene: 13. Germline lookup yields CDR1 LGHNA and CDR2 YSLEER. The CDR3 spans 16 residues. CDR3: CASSQVVRLAGGIRFF. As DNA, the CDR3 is TGCGCCAGCAGCCAAGTTGTGCGCCTAGCGGGGGGGATCCGGTTCTTC.

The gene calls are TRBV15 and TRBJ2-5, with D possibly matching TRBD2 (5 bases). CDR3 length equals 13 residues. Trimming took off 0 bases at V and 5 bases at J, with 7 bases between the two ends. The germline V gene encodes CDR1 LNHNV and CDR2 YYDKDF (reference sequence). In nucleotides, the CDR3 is TGTGCCACCAGCAGAGATAGCGCGGAGACCCAGTACTTC. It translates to CATSRDSAETQYF.

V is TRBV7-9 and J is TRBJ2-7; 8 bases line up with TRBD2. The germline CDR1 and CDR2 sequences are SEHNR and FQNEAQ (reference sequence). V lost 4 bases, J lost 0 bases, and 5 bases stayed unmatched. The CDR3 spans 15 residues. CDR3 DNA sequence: TGTGCCAGCAGCTATAGCGGGAACCCCTCCTACGAGCAGTACTTC. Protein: CASSYSGNPSYEQYF.

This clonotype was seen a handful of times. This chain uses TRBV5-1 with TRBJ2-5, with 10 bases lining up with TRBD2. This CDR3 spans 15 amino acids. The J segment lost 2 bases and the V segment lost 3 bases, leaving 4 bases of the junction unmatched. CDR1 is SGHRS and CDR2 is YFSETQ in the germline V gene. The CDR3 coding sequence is TGCGCCAGCAGCTCCGGACTAGCGGTGCAAGAGACCCAGTACTTC. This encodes CASSSGLAVQETQYF. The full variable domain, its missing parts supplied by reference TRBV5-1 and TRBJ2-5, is KAGVTQTPRYLIKTRGQQVTLSCSPISGHRSVSWYQQTPGQGLQFLFEYFSETQRNKGNFPGRFSGRQFSNSRSEMNVSTLELGDSALYLCASSSGLAVQETQYFGPGTRLLVL.

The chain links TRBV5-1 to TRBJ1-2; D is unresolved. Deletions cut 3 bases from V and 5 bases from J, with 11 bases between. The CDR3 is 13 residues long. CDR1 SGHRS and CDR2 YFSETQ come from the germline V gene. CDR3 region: CASSSVLAYGYTF. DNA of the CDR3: TGCGCCAGCAGCTCGGTGCTCGCATATGGCTACACCTTC.

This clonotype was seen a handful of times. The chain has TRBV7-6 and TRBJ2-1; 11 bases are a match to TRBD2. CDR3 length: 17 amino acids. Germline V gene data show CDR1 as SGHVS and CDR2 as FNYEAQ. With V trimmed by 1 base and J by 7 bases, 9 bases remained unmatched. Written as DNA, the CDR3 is TGTGCCAGCAGCTTAGTTTCACTAGCGGGAGTGGTAAATGAGCAGTTCTTC. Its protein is CASSLVSLAGVVNEQFF.

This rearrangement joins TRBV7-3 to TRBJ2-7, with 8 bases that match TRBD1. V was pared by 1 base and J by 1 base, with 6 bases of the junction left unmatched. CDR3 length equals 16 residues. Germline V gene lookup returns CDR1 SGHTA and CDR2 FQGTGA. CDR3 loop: CASSLRGDRGSYEQYF. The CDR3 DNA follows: TGTGCCAGCAGCTTAAGGGGCGACAGGGGTTCCTACGAGCAGTACTTC.

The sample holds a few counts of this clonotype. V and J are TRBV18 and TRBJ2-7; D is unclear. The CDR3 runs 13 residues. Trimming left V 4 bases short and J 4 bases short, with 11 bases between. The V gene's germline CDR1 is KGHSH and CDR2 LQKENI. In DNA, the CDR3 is TGTGCCAGCTCACTTGCGGAAACGTACGAGCAGTACTTC. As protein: CASSLAETYEQYF.